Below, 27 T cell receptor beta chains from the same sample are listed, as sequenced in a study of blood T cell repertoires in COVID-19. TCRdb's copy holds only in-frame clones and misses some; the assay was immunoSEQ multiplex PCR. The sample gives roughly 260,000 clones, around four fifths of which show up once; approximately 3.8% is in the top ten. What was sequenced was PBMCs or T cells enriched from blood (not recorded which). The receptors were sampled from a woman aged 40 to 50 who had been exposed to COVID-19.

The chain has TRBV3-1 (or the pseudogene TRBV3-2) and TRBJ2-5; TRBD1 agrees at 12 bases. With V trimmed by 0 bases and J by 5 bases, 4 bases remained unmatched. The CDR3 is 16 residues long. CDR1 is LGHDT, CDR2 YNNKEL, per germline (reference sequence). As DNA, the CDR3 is TGTGCCAGCAGCCAAGAAGGGACAGGGGGCTTGGAGACCCAGTACTTC. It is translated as CASSQEGTGGLETQYF.

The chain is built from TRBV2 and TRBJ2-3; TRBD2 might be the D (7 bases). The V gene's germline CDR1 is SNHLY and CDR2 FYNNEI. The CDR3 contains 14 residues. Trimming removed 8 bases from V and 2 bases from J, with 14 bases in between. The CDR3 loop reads CASGAGAFTDTQYF. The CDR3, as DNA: TGTGCCAGCGGGGCGGGGGCCTTCACAGATACGCAGTATTTT.

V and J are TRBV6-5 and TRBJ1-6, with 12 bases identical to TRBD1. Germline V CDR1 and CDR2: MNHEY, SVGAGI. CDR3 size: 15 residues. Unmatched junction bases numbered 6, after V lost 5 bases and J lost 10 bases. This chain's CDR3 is CASSSRDRGQSPLHF. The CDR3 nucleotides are TGTGCCAGCAGTAGCCGGGACAGGGGGCAGTCACCCCTCCACTTT.

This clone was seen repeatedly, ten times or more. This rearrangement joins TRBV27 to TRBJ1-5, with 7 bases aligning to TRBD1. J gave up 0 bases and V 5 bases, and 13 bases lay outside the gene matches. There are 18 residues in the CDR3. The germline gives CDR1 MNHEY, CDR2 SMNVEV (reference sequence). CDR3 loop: CASSPLGQASYSNQPQHF. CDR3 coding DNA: TGTGCCAGCAGTCCTTTAGGACAGGCGTCCTATAGCAATCAGCCCCAGCATTTT.

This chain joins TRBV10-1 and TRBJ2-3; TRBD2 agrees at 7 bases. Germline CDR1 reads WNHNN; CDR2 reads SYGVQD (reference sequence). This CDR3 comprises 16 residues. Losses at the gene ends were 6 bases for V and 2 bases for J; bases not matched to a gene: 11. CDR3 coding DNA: TGCGCCAGCAGACTTTTTCGACTAGCCCCCACAGATACGCAGTATTTT. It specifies CASRLFRLAPTDTQYF.

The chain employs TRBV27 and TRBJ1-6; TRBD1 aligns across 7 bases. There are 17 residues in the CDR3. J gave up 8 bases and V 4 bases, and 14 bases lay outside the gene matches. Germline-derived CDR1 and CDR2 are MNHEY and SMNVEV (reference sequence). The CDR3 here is CASSSRSQGGAYSPLHF. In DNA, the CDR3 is TGTGCCAGCAGTTCGCGCTCCCAAGGGGGCGCTTATTCACCCCTCCACTTT.

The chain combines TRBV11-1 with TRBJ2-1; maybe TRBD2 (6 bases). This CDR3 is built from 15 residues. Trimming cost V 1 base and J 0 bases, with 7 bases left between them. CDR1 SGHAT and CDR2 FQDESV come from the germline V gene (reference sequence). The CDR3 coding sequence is TGTGCCAGCAGCTTAGTGGGGGGCTCCTACAATGAGCAGTTCTTC. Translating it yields CASSLVGGSYNEQFF.

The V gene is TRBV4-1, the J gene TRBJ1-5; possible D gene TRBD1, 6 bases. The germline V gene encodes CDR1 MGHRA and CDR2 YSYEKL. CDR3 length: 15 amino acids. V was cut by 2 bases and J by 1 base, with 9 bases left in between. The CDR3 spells CASSQNRVSNQPQHF. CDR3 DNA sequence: TGCGCCAGCAGCCAAAACAGGGTGAGCAATCAGCCCCAGCATTTT.

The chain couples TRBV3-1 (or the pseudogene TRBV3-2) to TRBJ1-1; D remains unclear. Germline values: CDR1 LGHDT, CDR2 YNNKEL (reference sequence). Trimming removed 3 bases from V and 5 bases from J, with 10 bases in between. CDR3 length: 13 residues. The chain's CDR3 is CASSHVRRTEAFF. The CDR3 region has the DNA TGTGCCAGCAGCCATGTTCGGAGGACTGAAGCTTTCTTT.

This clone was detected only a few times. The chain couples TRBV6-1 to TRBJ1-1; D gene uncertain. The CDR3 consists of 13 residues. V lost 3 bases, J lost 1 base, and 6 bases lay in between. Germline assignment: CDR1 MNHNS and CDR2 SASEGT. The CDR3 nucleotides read TGTGCCAGCAGTGAGGGCGAGAACACTGAAGCTTTCTTT. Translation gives CASSEGENTEAFF.

The CDR3 coding sequence is TGTGCCAGTAGTATCGGGACAGACCTCAGAGCTTTCTTT. Its translation is CASSIGTDLRAFF. The V and J genes are TRBV19 and TRBJ1-1; 7 bases map to TRBD1. The ends lost 3 bases at V and 10 bases at J; junction bases unmatched: 8. The germline V gene has CDR1 LNHDA and CDR2 SQIVND (reference sequence). This CDR3 is 13 amino acids long.

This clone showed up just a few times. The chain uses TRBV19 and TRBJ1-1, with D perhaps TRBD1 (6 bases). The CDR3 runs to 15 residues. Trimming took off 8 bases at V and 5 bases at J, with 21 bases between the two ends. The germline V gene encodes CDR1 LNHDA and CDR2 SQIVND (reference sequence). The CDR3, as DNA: TGTGCCAGTTGGAGGGCGGCCGGGGGGACAACTGAAGCTTTCTTT. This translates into CASWRAAGGTTEAFF.

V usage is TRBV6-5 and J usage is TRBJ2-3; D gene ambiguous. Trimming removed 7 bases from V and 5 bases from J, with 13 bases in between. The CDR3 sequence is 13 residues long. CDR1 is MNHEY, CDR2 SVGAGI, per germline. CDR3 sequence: CASIRDTRDTQYF. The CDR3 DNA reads TGTGCCAGCATCAGAGACACGCGAGATACGCAGTATTTT.

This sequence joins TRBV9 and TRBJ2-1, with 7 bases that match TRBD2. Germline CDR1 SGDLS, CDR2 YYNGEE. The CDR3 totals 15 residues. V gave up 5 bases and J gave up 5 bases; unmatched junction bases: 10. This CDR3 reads CASRRGGLGHNEQFF. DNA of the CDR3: TGTGCCAGCAGGAGGGGAGGGTTGGGACACAATGAGCAGTTCTTC.

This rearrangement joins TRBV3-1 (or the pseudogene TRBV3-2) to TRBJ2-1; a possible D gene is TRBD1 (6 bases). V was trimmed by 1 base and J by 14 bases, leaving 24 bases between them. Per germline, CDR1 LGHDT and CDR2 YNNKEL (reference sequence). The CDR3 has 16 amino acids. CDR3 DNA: TGTGCCAGCAGCCAAGGGATCCAGCGAGGGGGAAGGAAGAAGTTCTTC. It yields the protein CASSQGIQRGGRKKFF.

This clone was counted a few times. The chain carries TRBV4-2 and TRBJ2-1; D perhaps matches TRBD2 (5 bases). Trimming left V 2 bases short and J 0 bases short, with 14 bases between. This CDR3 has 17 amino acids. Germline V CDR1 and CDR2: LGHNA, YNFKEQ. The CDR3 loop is CASSQIGNWASYNEQFF. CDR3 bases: TGTGCCAGCAGCCAAATCGGGAACTGGGCCTCCTACAATGAGCAGTTCTTC.

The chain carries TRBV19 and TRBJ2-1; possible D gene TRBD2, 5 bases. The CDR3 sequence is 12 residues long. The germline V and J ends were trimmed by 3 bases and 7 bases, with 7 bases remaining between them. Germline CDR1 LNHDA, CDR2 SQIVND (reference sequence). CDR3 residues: CASSIPGNEQFF. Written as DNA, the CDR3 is TGTGCCAGTAGTATCCCGGGAAATGAGCAGTTCTTC.

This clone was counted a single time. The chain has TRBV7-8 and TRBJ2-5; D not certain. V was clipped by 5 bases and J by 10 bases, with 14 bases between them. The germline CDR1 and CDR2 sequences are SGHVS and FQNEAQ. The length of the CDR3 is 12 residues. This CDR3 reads CASSPLSAGQYF. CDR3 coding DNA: TGTGCCAGCAGCCCTCTCTCCGCCGGCCAGTACTTC.

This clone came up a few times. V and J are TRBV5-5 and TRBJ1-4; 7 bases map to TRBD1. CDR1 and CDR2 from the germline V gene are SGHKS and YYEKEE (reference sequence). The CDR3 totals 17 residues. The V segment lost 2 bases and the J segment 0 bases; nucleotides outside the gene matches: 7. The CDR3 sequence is CASSFRGPAATNEKLFF. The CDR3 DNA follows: TGTGCCAGCAGCTTTAGGGGGCCGGCGGCAACTAATGAAAAACTGTTTTTT.

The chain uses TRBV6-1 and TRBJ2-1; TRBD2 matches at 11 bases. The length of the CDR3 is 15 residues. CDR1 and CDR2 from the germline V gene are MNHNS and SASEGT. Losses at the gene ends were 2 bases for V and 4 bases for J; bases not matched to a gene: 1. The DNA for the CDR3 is TGTGCCAGCAGTGAACTAGCGGGGGGTTACAATGAGCAGTTCTTC. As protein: CASSELAGGYNEQFF.

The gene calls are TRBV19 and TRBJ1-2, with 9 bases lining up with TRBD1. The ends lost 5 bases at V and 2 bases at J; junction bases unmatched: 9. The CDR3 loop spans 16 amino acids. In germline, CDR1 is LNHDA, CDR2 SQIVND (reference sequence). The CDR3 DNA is TGTGCCAGTAGTTGGAGGGGGACAGGGTCCAACTATGGCTACACCTTC. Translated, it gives CASSWRGTGSNYGYTF.

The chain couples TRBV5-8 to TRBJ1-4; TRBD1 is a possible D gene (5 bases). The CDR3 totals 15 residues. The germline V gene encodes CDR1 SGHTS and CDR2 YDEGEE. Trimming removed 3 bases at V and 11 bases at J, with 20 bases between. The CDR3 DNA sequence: TGTGCCAGCAGCTCTTGGGGCGGGGCGCAAGGGAAACTGTTTTTT. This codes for CASSSWGGAQGKLFF.

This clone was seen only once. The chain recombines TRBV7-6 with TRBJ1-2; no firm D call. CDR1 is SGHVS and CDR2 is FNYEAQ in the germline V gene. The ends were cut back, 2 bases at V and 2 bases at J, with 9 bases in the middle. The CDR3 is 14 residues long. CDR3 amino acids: CASSLHMANYGYTF. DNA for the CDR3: TGTGCCAGCAGCTTACACATGGCCAACTATGGCTACACCTTC.

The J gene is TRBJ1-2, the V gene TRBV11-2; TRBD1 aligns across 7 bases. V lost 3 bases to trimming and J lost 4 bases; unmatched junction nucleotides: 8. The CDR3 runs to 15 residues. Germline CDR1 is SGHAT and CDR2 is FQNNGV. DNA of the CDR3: TGTGCCAGCAGCTTCTCAGTAGGGGGCGTCTATGGCTACACCTTC. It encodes CASSFSVGGVYGYTF.

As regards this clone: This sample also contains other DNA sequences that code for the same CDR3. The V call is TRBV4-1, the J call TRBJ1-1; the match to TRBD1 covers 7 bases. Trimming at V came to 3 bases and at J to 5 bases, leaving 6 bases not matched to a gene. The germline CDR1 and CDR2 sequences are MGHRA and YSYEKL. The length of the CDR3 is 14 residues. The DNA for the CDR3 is TGCGCCAGCAGCCACCGACAGGGTAGTACTGAAGCTTTCTTT. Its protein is CASSHRQGSTEAFF.

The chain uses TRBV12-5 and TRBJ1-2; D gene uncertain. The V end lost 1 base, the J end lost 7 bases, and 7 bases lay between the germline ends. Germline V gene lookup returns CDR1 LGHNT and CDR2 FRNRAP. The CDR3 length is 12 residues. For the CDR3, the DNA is TGTGCTAGTGGTTTGGAGCTTCGTGGCTACACCTTC. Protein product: CASGLELRGYTF.

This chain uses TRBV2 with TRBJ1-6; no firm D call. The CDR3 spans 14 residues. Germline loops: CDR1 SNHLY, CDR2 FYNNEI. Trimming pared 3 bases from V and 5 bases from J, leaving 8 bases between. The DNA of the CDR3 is TGTGCCAGCAGTGAGGCCGGGGATAATTCACCCCTCCACTTT. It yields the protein CASSEAGDNSPLHF.